A single sample is the source of the 27 T cell receptor beta chains below, sequenced in a study of T cells after yellow fever vaccination. TCRdb reprocessed the 5' RACE reads via MiXCR and lists one record per CDR3 protein. The sample shows hundreds of thousands of distinct CDR3 sequences, 9% to 15% of them seen only once. Sequenced material: PBMCs, taken on the day of the yellow fever booster vaccination. Receptors were obtained from a man aged 25 to 40 who received the YFV17D yellow fever vaccine.

This chain links TRBV4-3 with TRBJ2-1, with 9 bases fitting TRBD2. The V and J ends lost 1 base and 10 bases, in that order; junction bases with no gene match: 8. The CDR3 loop spans 15 amino acids. Germline V lookup: CDR1 LGHNA, CDR2 YSLEER. CDR3 loop: CASSQGAGGPYEQFF. In nucleotides, the CDR3 is TGCGCCAGCAGCCAAGGGGCGGGAGGGCCTTACGAGCAGTTCTTC.

This sequence joins TRBV29-1 and TRBJ2-1, with 9 bases identical to TRBD1. The V gene end was trimmed by 7 bases and the J gene end by 8 bases; junction bases not matched to a gene: 18. The length of the CDR3 is 16 residues. Germline V gene sequence: CDR1 SQVTM, CDR2 ANQGSEA. The CDR3 DNA sequence: TGCAGCGGTTGGGGGGCCCGGGACAGGGTAATATATGAGCAGTTCTTC. Protein: CSGWGARDRVIYEQFF.

As regards this clonotype: A read error may be the cause here, since a much bigger clone is one base away. The J gene is TRBJ2-7, the V gene TRBV7-9; D is undetermined. CDR3 length equals 13 residues. The germline CDR1 and CDR2 sequences are SEHNR and FQNEAQ (reference sequence). The CDR3 sequence is CASGLITSYEQYF. DNA of the CDR3: TGTGCCAGCGGCTTAATTACTTCCTACGAGCAGTACTTC.

This clonotype appeared many times. This chain links TRBV27 with TRBJ2-1; no clear D. Deletions cut 3 bases from V and 6 bases from J, with 9 bases between. CDR1 is MNHEY, CDR2 SMNVEV, per germline (reference sequence). The CDR3 sequence is 13 residues long. CDR3 bases: TGTGCCAGCAGTTTGGTCGGCTCCAATGAGCAGTTCTTC. It yields the protein CASSLVGSNEQFF.

In this sample, this clonotype turned up a few times. The chain is built from TRBV4-2 and TRBJ2-3, with D possibly TRBD2 on 6 matching bases. The CDR3 runs 16 residues. The V end lost 3 bases, the J end lost 1 base, and 14 bases lay between the germline ends. Germline CDR1 LGHNA, CDR2 YNFKEQ. This CDR3 is CASSQGRRRGTDTQYF. Written as DNA, the CDR3 is TGTGCCAGCAGCCAGGGTCGGAGGAGGGGCACAGATACGCAGTATTTT.

The gene calls are TRBV7-2 and TRBJ2-5; a possible D gene is TRBD2 (5 bases). Germline V gene lookup returns CDR1 SGHTA and CDR2 FQGNSA. CDR3 length: 15 amino acids. V dropped 4 bases and J dropped 5 bases, with 17 bases sitting between them. The CDR3 DNA reads as TGTGCCAGCAGCTCTCGTGGACTCGGCCTGGAGACCCAGTACTTC. Translated, it gives CASSSRGLGLETQYF. The whole variable domain, remainder taken from reference TRBV7-2 and TRBJ2-5, is GAGVSQSPSNKVTEKGKDVELRCDPISGHTALYWYRQSLGQGLEFLIYFQGNSAPDKSGLPSDRFSAERTGGSVSTLTIQRTQQEDSAVYLCASSSRGLGLETQYFGPGTRLLVL.

V and J are TRBV5-1 and TRBJ2-1; 7 bases are shared with TRBD1. This CDR3 comprises 15 residues. The V gene end was trimmed by 7 bases and the J gene end by 2 bases; junction bases not matched to a gene: 9. Germline V gene data show CDR1 as SGHRS and CDR2 as YFSETQ. The CDR3 spells CASAHRGQTYNEQFF. CDR3 nucleotides: TGCGCCAGCGCGCATAGGGGACAGACCTACAATGAGCAGTTCTTC.

The rearrangement uses TRBV3-1 and TRBJ2-6, with D hard to call. The CDR3 runs 13 residues. V was trimmed by 8 bases and J by 2 bases, leaving 7 bases between them. Germline CDR1 LGHDT, CDR2 YNNKEL (reference sequence). CDR3 region: CASVRPGANVLTF. In DNA form, the CDR3 reads TGTGCCAGCGTACGCCCTGGGGCCAACGTCCTGACTTTC.

This clonotype has just a few counts. V usage is TRBV19 and J usage is TRBJ2-1; D may be TRBD2 (6 bases). V was pared by 7 bases and J by 3 bases, with 10 bases between. This CDR3 comprises 13 residues. Germline lookup yields CDR1 LNHDA and CDR2 SQIVND (reference sequence). The CDR3 sequence is CASKTGDYNEQFF. CDR3 bases: TGTGCCAGTAAAACGGGAGACTACAATGAGCAGTTCTTC.

The chain has TRBV19 and TRBJ2-3, with D perhaps TRBD2 (6 bases). Trimming left V 4 bases short and J 3 bases short, with 14 bases between. The CDR3 spans 15 residues. The germline V gene has CDR1 LNHDA and CDR2 SQIVND (reference sequence). CDR3 nucleotides: TGTGCCAGTAGTAGGGGGGACGGATTGACAGATACGCAGTATTTT. This codes for CASSRGDGLTDTQYF.

V usage is TRBV6-2 or TRBV6-3 and J usage is TRBJ2-7; a possible D gene is TRBD2 (6 bases). The germline V gene has CDR1 MNHEY and CDR2 SVGEGT. CDR3 length: 13 amino acids. The V gene lost 9 bases and the J gene lost 3 bases, with 15 bases spanning the gap. The CDR3 nucleotides read TGTGCCAGTGCCGGGACTGCAAACTACGAGCAGTACTTC. Encoded protein: CASAGTANYEQYF.

The chain uses TRBV4-1 and TRBJ2-3; 12 bases agree with TRBD2. The V segment lost 6 bases and the J segment 5 bases; nucleotides outside the gene matches: 15. From germline, CDR1 is MGHRA and CDR2 YSYEKL. The CDR3 loop spans 18 amino acids. The DNA for the CDR3 is TGCGCCAGCAGTCCCGAACCTCTAGCGGGAGGGCCCGGAGATACGCAGTATTTT. Translating it yields CASSPEPLAGGPGDTQYF.

CDR3 residues: CASSPTIIRGANVLTF. The CDR3 DNA follows: TGTGCCAGCAGTCCAACCATAATTCGCGGGGCCAACGTCCTGACTTTC. The V gene is TRBV6-1, the J gene TRBJ2-6; D remains unclear. V lost 5 bases and J lost 4, with 15 bases in between. The CDR3 covers 16 residues. In germline, CDR1 is MNHNS, CDR2 SASEGT.

This clonotype was seen only a few times. The J gene is TRBJ2-3, the V gene TRBV7-2; 10 bases fit TRBD2. The germline gives CDR1 SGHTA, CDR2 FQGNSA. CDR3 length: 15 residues. With 5 bases clipped from V and 7 bases from J, the junction kept 9 bases outside the gene matches. CDR3 amino acids: CASSQSGRAANTQYF. DNA of the CDR3: TGTGCCAGCAGCCAAAGCGGGAGGGCGGCGAATACGCAGTATTTT.

This clonotype turned up a few times. The rearrangement joins TRBV20-1 to TRBJ2-7, with D perhaps TRBD1 (7 bases). The CDR3 spans 12 residues. The V end was cut by 5 bases, the J end by 7 bases, with 15 bases between. The germline V gene encodes CDR1 DFQATT and CDR2 SNEGSKA (reference sequence). CDR3: CSAPTGTGEQYF. CDR3 in DNA: TGCAGTGCTCCGACAGGGACTGGTGAGCAGTACTTC.

This clonotype has just a few counts. The rearrangement links TRBV28 to TRBJ1-6, with TRBD1 as a possible D gene (5 bases). The CDR3 is 16 amino acids. Germline CDR1 reads MDHEN; CDR2 reads SYDVKM. Trimming removed 3 bases at V and 6 bases at J, with 15 bases between. In DNA form, the CDR3 reads TGTGCCAGCAGTTTGAGCCCCGGGAGGGGTAATTCACCCCTCCACTTT. Translation gives CASSLSPGRGNSPLHF. The full variable domain, rest sourced from reference TRBV28 and TRBJ1-6, is DVKVTQSSRYLVKRTGEKVFLECVQDMDHENMFWYRQDPGLGLRLIYFSYDVKMKEKGDIPEGYSVSREKKERFSLILESASTNQTSMYLCASSLSPGRGNSPLHFGNGTRLTVT.

The V call is TRBV7-9, the J call TRBJ1-2; D gene uncertain. Trimming removed 5 bases from V and 8 bases from J, with 15 bases in between. Germline loops: CDR1 SEHNR, CDR2 FQNEAQ (reference sequence). The CDR3 runs 13 residues. The CDR3 DNA reads as TGTGCCAGCAGCCCCTCGCTGGGGTCCGGCTACACCTTC. Encoded protein: CASSPSLGSGYTF.

This rearrangement joins TRBV20-1 to TRBJ2-7, with TRBD2 identical over 9 bases. V shed 3 bases, J shed 6 bases, and the junction held 9 bases outside the gene matches. Germline V gene data show CDR1 as DFQATT and CDR2 as SNEGSKA (reference sequence). The CDR3 consists of 14 residues. This chain's CDR3 is CSASFLAGSREQYF. CDR3 DNA: TGCAGTGCTAGCTTCCTAGCGGGAAGCCGCGAGCAGTACTTC.

J is TRBJ2-1 and V is TRBV5-1, with 8 bases aligning to TRBD2. The trim removed 5 bases at V and 6 bases at J, leaving 4 bases unmatched. The CDR3 spans 13 residues. Per germline, CDR1 SGHRS and CDR2 YFSETQ. In nucleotides, the CDR3 is TGCGCCAGCAGGGTAGCGGGACTCAATGAGCAGTTCTTC. It translates to CASRVAGLNEQFF.

This clonotype turned up a few times. This rearrangement joins TRBV6-1 to TRBJ1-2; possibly TRBD1 for D (5 bases). The germline CDR1 and CDR2 sequences are MNHNS and SASEGT. With 8 bases removed from V and 4 bases from J, the gap between germline ends came to 11 bases. The CDR3 covers 12 residues. CDR3 bases: TGTGCCAGCCTAGGGGATGGCTATGGCTACACCTTC. It codes for CASLGDGYGYTF.

This clonotype was counted at least ten times. The DNA of the CDR3 is TGTGCCAGCAGCCGGAGCCAGGGGATCACTGAAGCTTTCTTT. Translation: CASSRSQGITEAFF. The chain recombines TRBV7-8 with TRBJ1-1; TRBD1 might be the D (6 bases). This CDR3 contains 14 residues. Germline V gene data show CDR1 as SGHVS and CDR2 as FQNEAQ. Trimming removed 5 bases from V and 4 bases from J, with 14 bases in between.

The chain couples TRBV7-9 to TRBJ2-6; D might be TRBD1 (5 bases). Trimming stripped 10 bases from V and 1 base from J, with 17 bases between. The CDR3 is 16 residues long. Germline-derived CDR1 and CDR2 are SEHNR and FQNEAQ (reference sequence). CDR3 DNA sequence: TGTGCCACTCGGACAACTCCAAGTTCTGGGGCCAACGTCCTGACTTTC. Its protein is CATRTTPSSGANVLTF.

The chain carries TRBV6-2 or TRBV6-3 and TRBJ2-7; D is perhaps TRBD2 (5 bases). Trimming shortened V by 5 bases and J by 3 bases, and 14 bases separated the two germline ends. The CDR3 has 14 amino acids. The germline V gene encodes CDR1 MNHEY and CDR2 SVGEGT. CDR3 amino acids: CASSTPEDFYEQYF. The CDR3 coding sequence is TGTGCCAGCAGTACCCCCGAGGACTTCTACGAGCAGTACTTC.

This clonotype was seen only a few times. The chain is built from TRBV4-1 and TRBJ2-1; the D is unclear. Germline CDR1 and CDR2: MGHRA and YSYEKL. The ends were cut back, 7 bases at V and 0 bases at J, with 16 bases in the middle. The CDR3 loop spans 16 amino acids. Here the CDR3 DNA reads TGCGCCAGCAAACCAAGAGCCCAAAACTCCTACAATGAGCAGTTCTTC. Translating gives CASKPRAQNSYNEQFF.

This clonotype was picked up a small number of times. J is TRBJ2-3 and V is TRBV20-1; D uncertain. The V gene lost 5 bases and the J gene lost 4 bases, with 7 bases spanning the gap. This CDR3 spans 11 amino acids. Germline lookup yields CDR1 DFQATT and CDR2 SNEGSKA (reference sequence). The DNA for the CDR3 is TGCAGTGCTTGGGTGCCAGATACGCAGTATTTT. It is translated as CSAWVPDTQYF.

The chain has TRBV6-5 and TRBJ1-2; D not certain. Germline V CDR1 and CDR2: MNHEY, SVGAGI. There are 16 residues in the CDR3. Trimming left V 4 bases short and J 5 bases short, with 20 bases between. CDR3 in DNA: TGTGCCAGCAGTTCCCCGGGCTCAAAGGATTTTTATGGCTACACCTTC. Protein: CASSSPGSKDFYGYTF.

The V call is TRBV6-1, the J call TRBJ2-1, with a weak D call TRBD2 (6 bases). Trimming took off 8 bases at V and 7 bases at J, with 21 bases between the two ends. This CDR3 comprises 15 residues. CDR1 is MNHNS and CDR2 is SASEGT in the germline V gene. The CDR3 sequence: CASQVEGLGENEQFF. CDR3 sequence (DNA): TGTGCCAGCCAAGTGGAGGGGCTCGGGGAGAATGAGCAGTTCTTC.